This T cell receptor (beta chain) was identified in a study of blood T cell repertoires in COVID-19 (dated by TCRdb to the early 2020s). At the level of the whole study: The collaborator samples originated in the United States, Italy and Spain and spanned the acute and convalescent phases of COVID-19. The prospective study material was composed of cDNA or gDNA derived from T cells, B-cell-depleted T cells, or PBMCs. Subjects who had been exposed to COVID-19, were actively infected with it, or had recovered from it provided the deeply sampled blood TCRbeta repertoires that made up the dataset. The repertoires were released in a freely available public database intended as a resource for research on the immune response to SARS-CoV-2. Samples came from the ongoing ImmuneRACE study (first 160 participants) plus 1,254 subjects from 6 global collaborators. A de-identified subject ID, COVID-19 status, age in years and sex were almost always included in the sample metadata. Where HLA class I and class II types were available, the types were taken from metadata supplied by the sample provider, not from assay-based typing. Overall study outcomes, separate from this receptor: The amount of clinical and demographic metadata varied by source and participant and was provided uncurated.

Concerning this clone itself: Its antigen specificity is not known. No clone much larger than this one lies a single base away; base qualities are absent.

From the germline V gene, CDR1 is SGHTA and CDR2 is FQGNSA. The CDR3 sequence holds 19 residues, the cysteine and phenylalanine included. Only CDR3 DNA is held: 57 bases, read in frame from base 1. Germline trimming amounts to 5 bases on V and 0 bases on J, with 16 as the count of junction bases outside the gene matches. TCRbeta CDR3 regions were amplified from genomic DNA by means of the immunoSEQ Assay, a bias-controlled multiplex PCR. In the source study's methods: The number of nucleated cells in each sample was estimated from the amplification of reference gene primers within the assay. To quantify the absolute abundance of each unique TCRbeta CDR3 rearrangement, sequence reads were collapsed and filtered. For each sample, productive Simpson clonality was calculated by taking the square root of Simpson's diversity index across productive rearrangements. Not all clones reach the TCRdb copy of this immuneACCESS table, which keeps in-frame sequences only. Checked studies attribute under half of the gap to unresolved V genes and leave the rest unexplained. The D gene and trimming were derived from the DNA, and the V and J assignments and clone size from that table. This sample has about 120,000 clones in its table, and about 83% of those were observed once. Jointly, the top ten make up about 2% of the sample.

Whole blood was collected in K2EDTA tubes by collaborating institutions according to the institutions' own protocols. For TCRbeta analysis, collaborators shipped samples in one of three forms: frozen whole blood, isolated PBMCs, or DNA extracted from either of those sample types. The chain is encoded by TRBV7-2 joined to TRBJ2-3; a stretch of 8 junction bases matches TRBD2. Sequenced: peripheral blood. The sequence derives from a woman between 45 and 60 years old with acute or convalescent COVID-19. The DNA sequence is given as TGTGCCAGCAGCCCTAAAGGACTAGCAGACTGGACTAGCACAGATACGCAGTATTTT. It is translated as CASSPKGLADWTSTDTQYF.